This passage covers 4 T cell receptor beta chains from one sample sequenced in a study of T cells in Graves' hyperthyroidism and ophthalmopathy (dated by TCRdb to between 2019 and 2020). Receptors were amplified or captured by multiplex PCR. TCRdb shows the sequencer as Illumina HiSeq 2000. The TCR beta CDR3 regions were amplified from RNA transcripts. A first-round RT-PCR of the TCR CDR3 used the HTBI primer set with the Qiagen OneStep RT-PCR kit. TCRdb ran its own pipeline on the public reads, namely fastp trimming at Q25 and MiXCR clone calling, and kept in-frame beta chains. Duplicate CDR3 protein sequences are folded into a single record with the most common DNA and genes. In all, the sample holds roughly 420,000 distinct CDR3 sequences, and 15% to 19% of those were seen once. The ten top clones hold around an eighth of the sample. Sequencing input: blood. The receptors were gathered from a woman under 30 with Graves' hyperthyroidism.

This rearrangement joins TRBV7-3 to TRBJ1-1; D is undetermined. V lost 2 bases, J lost 1 base, and 11 bases lay in between. Germline CDR1 is SGHTA and CDR2 is FQGTGA. This CDR3 has 15 residues. The CDR3 coding sequence is TGTGCCAGCAGCTTAGCAGGTTTCGGGAACACTGAAGCTTTCTTT. Its protein is CASSLAGFGNTEAFF.

This clonotype appeared many times. The rearrangement links TRBV27 to TRBJ1-1; 7 bases line up with TRBD1. Losses at the gene ends were 10 bases for V and 4 bases for J; bases not matched to a gene: 6. There are 12 residues in the CDR3. The germline gives CDR1 MNHEY, CDR2 SMNVEV (reference sequence). The CDR3 nucleotides are TGTGCCACGGGACAGCCCCCCACTGAAGCTTTCTTT. It yields the protein CATGQPPTEAFF.

The chain carries TRBV2 and TRBJ2-1; 8 nucleotides line up with TRBD2. The V and J ends lost 7 bases and 4 bases, in that order; junction bases with no gene match: 6. The CDR3 runs 14 residues. CDR1 and CDR2 (germline): SNHLY, FYNNEI. The CDR3 reads CASNSAGGYNEQFF. The CDR3, as DNA: TGTGCCAGCAACTCGGCGGGGGGTTACAATGAGCAGTTCTTC.

The chain uses TRBV6-5 and TRBJ1-2; D call uncertain. This CDR3 has 16 residues. With 1 base removed from V and 2 bases from J, the gap between germline ends came to 14 bases. CDR1 is MNHEY and CDR2 is SVGAGI in the germline V gene. The CDR3 bases are TGTGCCAGCAGTTACTGGTCCGTGGGGTCGAACTATGGCTACACCTTC. Residues: CASSYWSVGSNYGYTF.